Listed below are T cell receptor beta chains from one sample, sequenced in a study of response to subunit inactivated influenza vaccine. Each CDR3 protein gets one entry after TCRdb re-called the RT-PCR reads with MiXCR. The repertoire holds about 780,000 distinct CDR3 sequences, with less than 20% as singletons. The input for sequencing was PBMCs from blood, taken 5 days after vaccination. These receptors originate from a man aged 50-59 years who received an inactivated influenza vaccine. The CDR3 runs from the conserved cysteine through the conserved F or W. D genes are given only for firm matches. The listing skips clone size in some rows; elsewhere it reads once, few, many or a size class.

TRBD2,few,17,TRBJ2-3,TRBV5-1,CASSLTKGLASTDTQYF,TGCGCCAGCAGCCTGACGAAGGGACTAGCTAGCACAGATACGCAGTATTTT
TRBD2,-,17,TRBJ2-1,TRBV6-1,CASNPAGVPKGGNEQFF,TGTGCCAGCAATCCAGCGGGAGTTCCCAAAGGTGGCAATGAGCAGTTCTTC
TRBD1,-,15,TRBJ1-4,TRBV6-1,CASRGTGGGFEKLFF,TGTGCCAGCAGGGGAACAGGGGGCGGGTTTGAAAAACTGTTTTTT
TRBD2,few,12,TRBJ2-1,TRBV5-1,CASSQASGEQFF,TGCGCCAGCAGCCAAGCTAGCGGTGAGCAGTTCTTC
TRBD2,few,15,TRBJ2-7,TRBV5-4,CASSLAPSGSYEQYF,TGTGCCAGCAGCTTGGCGCCTAGCGGATCCTACGAGCAGTACTTC
TRBD1,-,17,TRBJ1-1,TRBV7-6,CASSTDDRGGMNTEAFF,TGTGCCAGCAGCACGGACGACAGGGGCGGAATGAACACTGAAGCTTTCTTT
-,-,14,TRBJ2-5,TRBV9,CASSPRVGTETQYF,TGTGCCAGCAGCCCGCGGGTTGGGACAGAGACCCAGTACTTC
-,-,17,TRBJ2-2,TRBV7-2,CASSLGGGGGTTGELFF,TGTGCCAGCAGCTTAGGGGGAGGGGGCGGTACCACCGGGGAGCTGTTTTTT
-,-,14,TRBJ2-2,TRBV6-1,CASSGLANTGELFF,TGTGCCAGCAGCGGACTGGCGAACACCGGGGAGCTGTTTTTT
-,-,16,TRBJ2-3,TRBV2,CASSELLTGSTDTQYF,TGTGCCAGCAGTGAATTACTCACAGGTAGCACAGATACGCAGTATTTT
TRBD2,-,18,TRBJ2-5,TRBV13,CASRKIKIAGVIQETQYF,TGTGCCAGCAGGAAGATCAAAATAGCGGGAGTAATCCAAGAGACCCAGTACTTC
-,many,14,TRBJ1-2,TRBV5-1,CASSLDAGTNGYTF,TGCGCCAGCAGCTTGGATGCAGGGACAAATGGCTACACCTTC
-,once,15,TRBJ1-5,TRBV20-1,CSASLGTDSNQPQHF,TGCAGTGCTAGCCTGGGGACGGATAGCAATCAGCCCCAGCATTTT
-,few,12,TRBJ1-5,TRBV27,CASSWVNQPQHF,TGTGCCAGCAGCTGGGTCAATCAGCCCCAGCATTTT
-,many,11,TRBJ2-1,TRBV20-1,CSASAGDEQFF,TGCAGTGCTAGCGCAGGGGATGAGCAGTTCTTC
-,-,15,TRBJ1-1,TRBV12-3/TRBV12-4,CASSPYRRANTEAFF,TGTGCCAGCAGTCCGTACCGTCGGGCTAACACTGAAGCTTTCTTT
TRBD1,few,18,TRBJ2-2,TRBV4-2,CASSQVFSRTGNTGELFF,TGTGCCAGCAGCCAAGTCTTTTCGAGGACAGGGAACACCGGGGAGCTGTTTTTT
-,few,14,TRBJ2-1,TRBV7-9,CASSASWVYNEQFF,TGTGCCAGCAGCGCCTCTTGGGTCTACAATGAGCAGTTCTTC
TRBD2,many,16,TRBJ2-2,TRBV5-1,CASSLESGGNTGELFF,TGCGCCAGCAGCTTGGAAAGCGGGGGGAACACCGGGGAGCTGTTTTTT
TRBD1,few,14,TRBJ2-7,TRBV6-2/TRBV6-3,CASSARDREREQYF,TGTGCCAGCAGCGCCCGGGACAGGGAACGCGAGCAGTACTTC
-,many,13,TRBJ2-3,TRBV25-1,CASTGLLTDTQYF,TGTGCCAGCACGGGACTTCTCACAGATACGCAGTATTTT
TRBD2,-,16,TRBJ2-3,TRBV7-9,CASSRPGLAVTDTQYF,TGTGCCAGCAGCAGACCGGGACTAGCGGTTACAGATACGCAGTATTTT
-,few,15,TRBJ2-7,TRBV27,CASSLFSSQAYEQYF,TGTGCCAGCAGTTTATTCTCCTCTCAAGCCTACGAGCAGTACTTC
TRBD1,many,11,TRBJ2-2,TRBV12-3/TRBV12-4,CASTYRGGLFF,TGTGCCAGCACCTACAGGGGTGGGCTGTTTTTT
-,few,13,TRBJ2-5,TRBV20-1,CSAPLPRGETQYF,TGCAGTGCCCCCCTCCCCAGGGGCGAGACCCAGTACTTC
TRBD1,few,14,TRBJ2-3,TRBV20-1,CSANTGTATDTQYF,TGCAGTGCAAACACCGGGACAGCCACAGATACGCAGTATTTT
TRBD1,-,13,TRBJ1-5,TRBV10-3,CAARTGENQPQHF,TGTGCCGCTAGGACAGGCGAAAATCAGCCCCAGCATTTT
-,many,15,TRBJ1-2,TRBV5-5,CASSLVVGQGYGYTF,TGTGCCAGCAGCTTGGTTGTTGGGCAGGGCTATGGCTACACCTTC
TRBD1,-,15,TRBJ1-2,TRBV5-1,CASSLLRQGAIGYTF,TGCGCCAGCAGCTTGCTGAGACAGGGGGCGATTGGCTACACCTTC
TRBD2,-,15,TRBJ2-2,TRBV6-1,CASSRAGAYTGELFF,TGTGCCAGCAGCCGAGCGGGGGCTTACACCGGGGAGCTGTTTTTT
-,-,15,TRBJ1-2,TRBV4-2,CASSHPTATNYSYTF,TGTGCCAGCAGCCACCCGACAGCGACTAACTATAGCTACACCTTC
-,many,12,TRBJ2-7,TRBV28,CATSGVDEEQYF,TGTGCCACTTCCGGGGTAGATGAAGAGCAGTACTTC
-,-,11,TRBJ2-7,TRBV12-1,CASDRGWEQYF,TGTGCATCAGACCGCGGGTGGGAGCAGTACTTC
-,many,11,TRBJ2-7,TRBV25-1,CASSVGGEQYF,TGTGCCAGCAGTGTCGGAGGGGAGCAGTACTTC
TRBD2,few,15,TRBJ2-7,TRBV10-3,CAISKNREGPYEQYF,TGTGCCATCAGTAAGAACCGGGAGGGCCCGTACGAGCAGTACTTC
-,-,14,TRBJ1-2,TRBV27,CASSATSGYYGYTF,TGTGCCAGCAGTGCGACCTCCGGCTACTATGGCTACACCTTC
TRBD2,few,12,TRBJ2-1,TRBV28,CASNGAGAQQFF,TGTGCCAGCAATGGAGCGGGAGCTCAACAGTTCTTC
TRBD1,-,14,TRBJ1-5,TRBV2,CASKGQGPPRPQHF,TGTGCCAGCAAGGGACAGGGCCCACCTAGGCCCCAGCATTTT
-,few,13,TRBJ2-7,TRBV7-2,CASSSHNTYEQYF,TGTGCCAGCAGCTCACATAATACCTACGAGCAGTACTTC
-,-,13,TRBJ2-7,TRBV2,CASRSDSPYEQYF,TGTGCCAGCAGATCCGACAGTCCCTACGAGCAGTACTTC
TRBD1,-,16,TRBJ2-3,TRBV24-1,CATSDPQGAGTDTQYF,TGTGCCACCAGTGATCCGCAGGGGGCAGGGACAGATACGCAGTATTTT
-,few,12,TRBJ1-3,TRBV20-1,CSARGSGNTIYF,TGCAGTGCTAGAGGTTCTGGAAACACCATATATTTT